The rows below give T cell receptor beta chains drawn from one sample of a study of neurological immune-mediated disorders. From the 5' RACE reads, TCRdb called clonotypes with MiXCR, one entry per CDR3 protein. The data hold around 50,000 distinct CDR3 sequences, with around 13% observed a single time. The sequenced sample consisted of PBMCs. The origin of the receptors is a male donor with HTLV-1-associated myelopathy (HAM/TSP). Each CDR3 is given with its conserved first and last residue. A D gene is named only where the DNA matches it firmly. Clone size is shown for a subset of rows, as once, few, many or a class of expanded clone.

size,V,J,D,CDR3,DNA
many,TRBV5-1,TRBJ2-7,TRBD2,CASSAATSGSEQYF,TGCGCCAGCAGCGCTGCCACTAGCGGAAGTGAGCAGTACTTC
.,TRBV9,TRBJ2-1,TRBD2,CVSSGEGGLADLNEQFF,TGTGTCAGCAGCGGAGAGGGAGGACTAGCGGACTTAAATGAGCAGTTCTTC
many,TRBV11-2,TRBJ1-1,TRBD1,CASSRRAGGNTEAFF,TGTGCCAGCAGCCGACGGGCAGGGGGCAACACTGAAGCTTTCTTT
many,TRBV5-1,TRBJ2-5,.,CASAATLTRQETQYF,TGCGCCAGCGCAGCGACCCTGACAAGGCAAGAGACCCAGTACTTC
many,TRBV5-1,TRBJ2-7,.,CASSPSIHEQYF,TGCGCCAGCAGCCCGTCTATTCACGAGCAGTACTTC
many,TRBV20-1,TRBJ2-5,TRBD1,CSASDSGGEETQYF,TGCAGTGCTAGCGATTCAGGGGGCGAAGAGACCCAGTACTTC
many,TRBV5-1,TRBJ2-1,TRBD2,CASSPGGLKDEQFF,TGCGCCAGCAGCCCGGGGGGGCTAAAGGATGAGCAGTTCTTC
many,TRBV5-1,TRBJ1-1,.,CASSLLGNTEAFF,TGCGCCAGCAGCTTGTTGGGGAACACTGAAGCTTTCTTT
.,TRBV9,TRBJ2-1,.,CDNSVVTPSEQFF,TGTGACAACAGCGTAGTAACCCCCTCTGAGCAGTTCTTC
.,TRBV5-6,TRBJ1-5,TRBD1,CASSSQGNNQPQHF,TGTGCCAGCAGCTCACAGGGGAACAATCAGCCCCAGCATTTT
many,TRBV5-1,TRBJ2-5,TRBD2,CASSGGTSGSQETQYF,TGCGCCAGCAGCGGCGGGACTAGCGGGAGCCAAGAGACCCAGTACTTC
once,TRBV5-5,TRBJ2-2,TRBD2,CASSLVRGMGWELFF,TGTGCCAGCAGCTTGGTGCGGGGGATGGGCTGGGAGCTGTTTTTT
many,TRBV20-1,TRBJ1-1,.,CSARRGGPIIGEAFF,TGCAGTGCTCGGCGGGGGGGGCCAATTATTGGTGAAGCTTTCTTT
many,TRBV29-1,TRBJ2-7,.,CSVESPGAYEQYF,TGCAGCGTTGAGTCACCAGGGGCCTACGAGCAGTACTTC
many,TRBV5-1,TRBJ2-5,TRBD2,CASSLNPAGAQETQYF,TGCGCCAGCAGCTTGAATCCAGCGGGGGCACAAGAGACCCAGTACTTC
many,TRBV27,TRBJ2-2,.,CASVPLSNTGELFF,TGTGCCAGCGTCCCGTTATCGAACACCGGGGAGCTGTTTTTT
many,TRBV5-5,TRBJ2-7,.,CASSRTVSYEQYF,TGTGCCAGCAGCCGGACGGTTTCCTACGAGCAGTACTTC
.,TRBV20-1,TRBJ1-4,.,CSARDSVNEKLFF,TGCAGTGCTAGAGATAGCGTCAATGAAAAACTGTTTTTT
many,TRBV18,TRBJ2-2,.,CASSPRTGELFF,TGTGCCAGCTCACCACGGACCGGGGAGCTGTTTTTT